These 32 T cell receptor beta chains originate from one sample sequenced in a study of shared clonotypes between healthy human individuals. Profiling relied on immunoSEQ multiplex PCR, and the TCRdb table lists in-frame clones only, not all of them. The sample carries millions of clones, approximately 94% recorded once. The sample was naive CD4+ T cells sorted from blood. Subset reported: CD45RA+ positively selected. These receptors originate from a man younger than 30 in good health.

Details on this clone: Other nucleotide sequences from this sample produce the same CDR3. J is TRBJ1-1 and V is TRBV30; tentatively, D is TRBD1 (5 bases). Trimming pared 2 bases from V and 4 bases from J, leaving 5 bases between. Germline V CDR1 and CDR2: GTSNPN, SVGIG (reference sequence). This CDR3 is 11 amino acids long. CDR3 region: CAWSRGTEAFF. The CDR3 coding sequence is TGTGCCTGGAGTAGGGGCACTGAAGCTTTCTTT.

The rearrangement uses TRBV6-1 and TRBJ1-4; 8 positions agree with TRBD1. Trimming removed 4 bases from V and 0 bases from J; junction bases left unmatched: 7. The CDR3 loop spans 17 amino acids. In germline, CDR1 is MNHNS, CDR2 SASEGT. Written as DNA, the CDR3 is TGTGCCAGCAGTGTGCAGGGGGCTGCGTCAACTAATGAAAAACTGTTTTTT. Translation gives CASSVQGAASTNEKLFF.

The chain carries TRBV28 and TRBJ2-1; D gene uncertain. Trimming removed 5 bases at V and 6 bases at J, with 11 bases between. The CDR3 sequence is 13 residues long. Per the germline V gene, CDR1 is MDHEN and CDR2 is SYDVKM. CDR3: CASSPPARNEQFF. The CDR3 nucleotides read TGTGCCAGCAGTCCCCCCGCCCGCAATGAGCAGTTCTTC.

The chain combines TRBV4-2 with TRBJ2-2; D call uncertain. Trimming took off 0 bases at V and 4 bases at J, with 9 bases between the two ends. CDR3 length equals 15 residues. Germline assignment: CDR1 LGHNA and CDR2 YNFKEQ. CDR3 in amino acids: CASSQDLGFTGELFF. The CDR3, as DNA: TGTGCCAGCAGCCAAGATCTGGGATTCACCGGGGAGCTGTTTTTT.

The chain is built from TRBV6-5 and TRBJ2-7; the match to TRBD1 covers 8 bases. Germline CDR1 MNHEY, CDR2 SVGAGI. Trimming at V came to 6 bases and at J to 2 bases, leaving 6 bases not matched to a gene. The CDR3 covers 14 residues. CDR3 sequence reads: CASRPGQATYEQYF. CDR3 DNA sequence: TGTGCCAGCAGGCCGGGACAGGCAACCTACGAGCAGTACTTC.

With regard to this clone: Other DNA sequences in this specimen translate into the identical CDR3. The V gene is TRBV11-3, the J gene TRBJ2-3; D uncertain. This CDR3 spans 12 amino acids. V lost 5 bases, J lost 5 bases, and 8 bases lay in between. Germline V gives CDR1 SGHNT, CDR2 YENEEA. The DNA for the CDR3 is TGTGCCAGCAGCCTCGGTGGAGATACGCAGTATTTT. Translated, it gives CASSLGGDTQYF. The variable domain in full, with the rest retrieved from reference TRBV11-3 and TRBJ2-3, is EAGVVQSPRYKIIEKKQPVAFWCNPISGHNTLYWYLQNLGQGPELLIRYENEEAVDDSQLPKDRFSAERLKGVDSTLKIQPAELGDSAVYLCASSLGGDTQYFGPGTRLTVL.

A remark on this clone: The same CDR3 is also encoded by other DNA sequences in this sample. This chain links TRBV5-4 with TRBJ1-2; TRBD1 might be the D (5 bases). The CDR3 is 12 amino acids. Trimming took off 3 bases at V and 5 bases at J, with 8 bases between the two ends. Germline loops: CDR1 SGHNT, CDR2 YYREEE (reference sequence). CDR3 bases: TGTGCCAGCAGCTCCGGGGGATATGGCTACACCTTC. Translated, it gives CASSSGGYGYTF.

The gene calls are TRBV7-2 and TRBJ2-7; the match to TRBD2 covers 11 bases. The CDR3 sequence is 15 residues long. Germline V gene lookup returns CDR1 SGHTA and CDR2 FQGNSA. J gave up 2 bases and V 3 bases, and 3 bases lay outside the gene matches. The DNA of the CDR3 is TGTGCCAGCAGCTTTACTAGCGGGAGCGCCTACGAGCAGTACTTC. Translating it yields CASSFTSGSAYEQYF.

V and J are TRBV30 and TRBJ2-7; a possible D gene is TRBD1 (5 bases). Germline V lookup: CDR1 GTSNPN, CDR2 SVGIG (reference sequence). Deletions cut 2 bases from V and 5 bases from J, with 7 bases between. CDR3 size: 11 residues. The CDR3 sequence: CAWSSGNEQYF. DNA for the CDR3: TGTGCCTGGAGTTCAGGGAACGAGCAGTACTTC. The whole variable domain, remainder taken from reference TRBV30 and TRBJ2-7, is SQTIHQWPATLVQPVGSPLSLECTVEGTSNPNLYWYRQAAGRGLQLLFYSVGIGQISSEVPQNLSASRPQDRQFILSSKKLLLSDSGFYLCAWSSGNEQYFGPGTRLTVT.

This rearrangement joins TRBV25-1 to TRBJ2-7; D is uncertain. Trimming cost V 8 bases and J 3 bases, with 14 bases left between them. Germline lookup yields CDR1 MGHDK and CDR2 SYGVNS. This CDR3 is built from 13 residues. The CDR3 spells CASCRHGGYEQYF. The CDR3 bases are TGTGCCAGCTGCCGACATGGCGGCTACGAGCAGTACTTC.

This chain uses TRBV5-1 with TRBJ2-4; 7 bases agree with TRBD2. This CDR3 contains 15 residues. Germline V lookup: CDR1 SGHRS, CDR2 YFSETQ. The V and J ends lost 4 bases and 6 bases, in that order; junction bases with no gene match: 10. The CDR3 region has the DNA TGCGCCAGCAGCCCCATGGGAGGGGCGGGAAACATTCAGTACTTC. Its translation is CASSPMGGAGNIQYF.

V usage is TRBV7-6 and J usage is TRBJ2-6; no firm D call. Germline CDR1 is SGHVS and CDR2 is FNYEAQ. This CDR3 contains 16 residues. Trimming left V 5 bases short and J 2 bases short, with 13 bases between. The CDR3 region has the DNA TGTGCCAGCAGCGCACCGGGTGTACCTGGGGCCAACGTCCTGACTTTC. Translated, it gives CASSAPGVPGANVLTF.

The gene calls are TRBV2 and TRBJ1-5; D might be TRBD1 (5 bases). This CDR3 comprises 15 residues. Between the trimmed V and J ends, which lost 5 bases and 0 bases, there was a span of 11 bases. Looked up from germline, CDR1 is SNHLY and CDR2 is FYNNEI. CDR3: CASSQGPYSNQPQHF. The DNA of the CDR3 is TGTGCCAGCAGTCAGGGCCCATATAGCAATCAGCCCCAGCATTTT.

V usage is TRBV6-5 and J usage is TRBJ1-6; 9 nucleotides align to TRBD1. The length of the CDR3 is 13 residues. V was pared by 11 bases and J by 6 bases, with 5 bases of the junction left unmatched. Germline assignment: CDR1 MNHEY and CDR2 SVGAGI. The CDR3 loop is CAAGQGINSPLHF. The CDR3 DNA follows: TGTGCCGCGGGACAGGGAATTAATTCACCCCTCCACTTT.

Concerning this clone itself: Distinct nucleotide sequences in the sample also encode this CDR3. The rearrangement joins TRBV5-1 to TRBJ1-1; no clear D. V lost 4 bases and J 1 base, leaving 14 bases between the germline ends. The V gene's germline CDR1 is SGHRS and CDR2 YFSETQ. This CDR3 region has 15 residues. The CDR3 loop reads CASSPQGGRNTEAFF. The CDR3 region has the DNA TGCGCCAGCAGCCCCCAAGGCGGGAGGAACACTGAAGCTTTCTTT. The full variable domain, in which reference TRBV5-1 and TRBJ1-1 provide the parts outside the CDR3, is KAGVTQTPRYLIKTRGQQVTLSCSPISGHRSVSWYQQTPGQGLQFLFEYFSETQRNKGNFPGRFSGRQFSNSRSEMNVSTLELGDSALYLCASSPQGGRNTEAFFGQGTRLTVV.

Concerning this clone itself: Other nucleotide sequences from this sample produce the same CDR3. The J gene is TRBJ2-7, the V gene TRBV20-1; TRBD2 might be the D (5 bases). The CDR3 is made up of 11 amino acids. Germline assignment: CDR1 DFQATT and CDR2 SNEGSKA (reference sequence). The V end lost 5 bases, the J end lost 6 bases, and 11 bases lay between the germline ends. CDR3 bases: TGCAGTGCTGGGTCAGGAGGCGAGCAGTACTTC. Translating it yields CSAGSGGEQYF.

With regard to this clone: Other nucleotide sequences from this sample produce the same CDR3. The chain has TRBV6-1 and TRBJ1-2, with TRBD1 as a possible D gene (6 bases). Germline V gene sequence: CDR1 MNHNS, CDR2 SASEGT. Trimming pared 1 base from V and 1 base from J, leaving 10 bases between. The CDR3 is 15 residues long. The CDR3 DNA sequence: TGTGCCAGCAGTGAAGGGACAGATCTTAACTATGGCTACACCTTC. It codes for CASSEGTDLNYGYTF.

Regarding this clone: Other DNA sequences in the same sample also yield this CDR3. The chain combines TRBV5-1 with TRBJ1-1; 7 positions agree with TRBD1. CDR1 SGHRS and CDR2 YFSETQ come from the germline V gene. This CDR3 has 13 amino acids. V gave up 4 bases and J gave up 4 bases; unmatched junction bases: 4. The CDR3 protein is CASSNTGVTEAFF. CDR3 DNA: TGCGCCAGCAGCAATACAGGGGTCACTGAAGCTTTCTTT.

About this clone: Other DNA sequences in the sample encode the same CDR3. The V and J genes are TRBV19 and TRBJ2-2; 7 bases are a match to TRBD1. The CDR3 consists of 14 residues. V gave up 7 bases and J gave up 0 bases; unmatched junction bases: 2. Per germline, CDR1 LNHDA and CDR2 SQIVND (reference sequence). The DNA of the CDR3 is TGTGCCAGTACCGGGACAGCGAACACCGGGGAGCTGTTTTTT. Protein product: CASTGTANTGELFF.

The chain recombines TRBV7-8 with TRBJ2-3; 7 nucleotides match TRBD1. Looked up from germline, CDR1 is SGHVS and CDR2 is FQNEAQ. J gave up 0 bases and V 5 bases, and 8 bases lay outside the gene matches. The CDR3 length is 16 residues. The CDR3 region has the DNA TGTGCCAGCAGCATTGACCGACAGGGTAGCACAGATACGCAGTATTTT. Residues: CASSIDRQGSTDTQYF.

V gene TRBV7-9 combines with J gene TRBJ2-7; 7 bases map to TRBD2. V was pared by 1 base and J by 6 bases, with 3 bases of the junction left unmatched. The CDR3 extends over 13 amino acids. The germline gives CDR1 SEHNR, CDR2 FQNEAQ (reference sequence). CDR3 loop: CASSLDGRPEQYF. Here the CDR3 DNA reads TGTGCCAGCAGCTTAGACGGGAGGCCCGAGCAGTACTTC.

The chain has TRBV29-1 and TRBJ2-1; perhaps TRBD2 as D (6 bases). Trimming shortened V by 6 bases and J by 0 bases, and 12 bases separated the two germline ends. The CDR3 length is 14 residues. CDR1 is SQVTM and CDR2 is ANQGSEA in the germline V gene. The CDR3 nucleotides are TGCAGCGTCCCCGTCGGGAGCTCCTACAATGAGCAGTTCTTC. This gives the protein CSVPVGSSYNEQFF.

The chain links TRBV7-9 to TRBJ1-2, with D perhaps matching TRBD1 (5 bases). This CDR3 has 14 amino acids. Trimming took off 5 bases at V and 2 bases at J, with 12 bases between the two ends. Germline values: CDR1 SEHNR, CDR2 FQNEAQ (reference sequence). The CDR3 nucleotides read TGTGCCAGCAGCCCACGACAGCCCAACTATGGCTACACCTTC. It encodes CASSPRQPNYGYTF.

This sequence joins TRBV25-1 and TRBJ2-7; D is possibly TRBD2 (6 bases). CDR1 is MGHDK, CDR2 SYGVNS, per germline. Trimming pared 6 bases from V and 4 bases from J, leaving 10 bases between. CDR3 length equals 12 residues. The CDR3 nucleotides read TGTGCCAGCAGCCGCGCGGGGTACGAGCAGTACTTC. This translates into CASSRAGYEQYF.

This chain links TRBV9 with TRBJ2-7; no definite D call. The ends were cut back, 3 bases at V and 3 bases at J, with 10 bases in the middle. The length of the CDR3 is 13 residues. Germline CDR1 SGDLS, CDR2 YYNGEE. The DNA for the CDR3 is TGTGCCAGCAGCGACGGGTCCCGCTACGAGCAGTACTTC. Protein product: CASSDGSRYEQYF.

This clone showed up just once. The rearrangement uses TRBV10-3 and TRBJ2-7, with 8 bases aligning to TRBD1. Germline loops: CDR1 ENHRY, CDR2 SYGVKD. V lost 4 bases and J lost 3; bases outside the gene matches: 8. The CDR3 loop spans 15 amino acids. The CDR3 DNA reads as TGTGCCATCAGTGGTGGTCAGGGACAGGTCTACGAGCAGTACTTC. It is translated as CAISGGQGQVYEQYF.

The chain combines TRBV2 with TRBJ2-1; TRBD2 might be the D (6 bases). The CDR3 spans 14 residues. CDR1 and CDR2 (germline): SNHLY, FYNNEI. The V end lost 1 base, the J end lost 8 bases, and 12 bases lay between the germline ends. CDR3 nucleotides: TGTGCCAGCAGTGAAGGACTAGTTATCGATGAGCAGTTCTTC. Its translation is CASSEGLVIDEQFF. Supplemented by reference TRBV2 and TRBJ2-1, the full variable domain reads EPEVTQTPSHQVTQMGQEVILRCVPISNHLYFYWYRQILGQKVEFLVSFYNNEISEKSEIFDDQFSVERPDGSNFTLKIRSTKLEDSAMYFCASSEGLVIDEQFFGPGTRLTVL.

This chain connects TRBV30 to TRBJ1-1, with 8 bases fitting TRBD1. Trimming took 3 bases from V and 0 from J; bases not matched to a gene: 9. Germline V CDR1 and CDR2: GTSNPN, SVGIG (reference sequence). CDR3 length: 16 residues. CDR3 loop: CAWSAGTGLMNTEAFF. In DNA form, the CDR3 reads TGTGCCTGGAGCGCCGGGACAGGACTCATGAACACTGAAGCTTTCTTT.

The chain links TRBV30 to TRBJ2-2; 9 bases agree with TRBD1. CDR3 length: 16 residues. Germline CDR1 reads GTSNPN; CDR2 reads SVGIG (reference sequence). The V and J ends lost 2 bases and 4 bases, in that order; junction bases with no gene match: 8. CDR3 sequence reads: CAWSPGQGRGTGELFF. The DNA of the CDR3 is TGTGCCTGGAGTCCGGGACAGGGAAGGGGCACCGGGGAGCTGTTTTTT.

This rearrangement joins TRBV27 to TRBJ2-1; D ambiguous. Trimming cost V 3 bases and J 4 bases, with 13 bases left between them. The CDR3 consists of 15 residues. CDR1 and CDR2 (germline): MNHEY, SMNVEV (reference sequence). Here the CDR3 DNA reads TGTGCCAGCAGTTTGAGAGCCTCGGTTTACAATGAGCAGTTCTTC. It encodes CASSLRASVYNEQFF.

The chain recombines TRBV5-1 with TRBJ2-6; no clear D. Germline V gives CDR1 SGHRS, CDR2 YFSETQ. The length of the CDR3 is 16 residues. V lost 4 bases to trimming and J lost 0 bases, with 11 bases between them. The CDR3 DNA sequence: TGCGCCAGCAGCGCGGTTTCGGGCTCTGGGGCCAACGTCCTGACTTTC. Its translation is CASSAVSGSGANVLTF.

The rearrangement joins TRBV6-1 to TRBJ1-3; maybe TRBD1 (5 bases). Germline loops: CDR1 MNHNS, CDR2 SASEGT. The CDR3 extends over 15 amino acids. V was clipped by 5 bases and J by 4 bases, with 15 bases between them. CDR3 DNA sequence: TGTGCCAGCAGTTTCCGAGGGGTAGGAGGAAACACCATATATTTT. This gives the protein CASSFRGVGGNTIYF.